The rows below give T cell receptor beta chains drawn from one sample of a study of blood T cell repertoires in COVID-19. The protocol was immunoSEQ multiplex PCR, while the TCRdb copy is restricted to in-frame clones and leaves out a portion. The sample holds about 130,000 clones, roughly 86% seen once. Sequenced input: peripheral blood. These receptors were obtained from a woman aged 70-85 years with COVID-19, enrolled during active disease. Both conserved end residues are part of each CDR3. A D gene is named only where the DNA matches it firmly. Rows give clone size only sometimes, using once, few, many, or a class for an expanded clone.

d_call	clone_size	v_call	j_call	cdr3_nt	cdr3_aa
TRBD2	-	TRBV7-3	TRBJ2-3	TGTGCCAGCAGCCAATCCCCGACTAGCGGGGGAACAGATACGCAGTATTTT	CASSQSPTSGGTDTQYF
TRBD1	-	TRBV19	TRBJ2-1	TGTGCCAGTAGTGCCGACAGGGCCCCTACCTACAATGAGCAGTTCTTC	CASSADRAPTYNEQFF
TRBD1	-	TRBV10-1	TRBJ1-4	TGCGCCAGCAGGGAAGGGACAGCCGCAACTAATGAAAAACTGTTTTTT	CASREGTAATNEKLFF
TRBD1	-	TRBV5-1	TRBJ1-4	TGCGCCAGCAGCTTGGACGGGACAGTAGAAAAACTGTTTTTT	CASSLDGTVEKLFF
TRBD2	-	TRBV5-6	TRBJ2-7	TGTGCCAGCAGCTTGGCCCTAGCTAGCGGGGCGCCATACGAGCAGTACTTC	CASSLALASGAPYEQYF
-	-	TRBV7-8	TRBJ1-2	TGTGCCAGCAGCTTAGAGGCATGGGGCGGCTACACCTTC	CASSLEAWGGYTF
-	-	TRBV18	TRBJ1-1	TGTGCCAGCTCATTAGGACAGATAATGAACACTGAAGCTTTCTTT	CASSLGQIMNTEAFF
TRBD1	-	TRBV5-1	TRBJ1-4	TGCGCCAGCCGGGGACAGGGGGGTGAAAAACTGTTTTTT	CASRGQGGEKLFF
TRBD2	-	TRBV7-2	TRBJ2-1	TGTGCCAGCAGCTCCCCGCCTAGCGGGGCTTACAATGAGCAGTTCTTC	CASSSPPSGAYNEQFF
-	few	TRBV27	TRBJ1-6	TGTGCCAGCAGTTTAACAGGGTTGGGTTCACCCCTCCACTTT	CASSLTGLGSPLHF
-	-	TRBV2	TRBJ1-6	TGTGCCAGCAGGGGGAGAACCTCCGATAATTCACCCCTCCACTTT	CASRGRTSDNSPLHF
TRBD2	-	TRBV5-1	TRBJ2-2	TGCGCCAGCAGCCTGGGGGGTAGCGGGGACGCGAACACCGGGGAGCTGTTTTTT	CASSLGGSGDANTGELFF
-	-	TRBV11-2	TRBJ1-1	TGTGCCAGCAGCGTACAGACAGCCCTTGAAGCTTTCTTT	CASSVQTALEAFF
TRBD1	-	TRBV18	TRBJ1-2	TGTGCCAGCTCGCCCGGGACAGGGGAGGGCTATGGCTACACCTTC	CASSPGTGEGYGYTF
TRBD1	-	TRBV4-2	TRBJ1-5	TGTGCCAGCAGCCAAGATTCAGTAGGGGGGACAGGAGGCAATCAGCCCCAGCATTTT	CASSQDSVGGTGGNQPQHF
-	-	TRBV18	TRBJ1-1	TGTGCCAGCTCACCGAGGGGGAAGGACACTGAAGCTTTCTTT	CASSPRGKDTEAFF
TRBD1	-	TRBV10-3	TRBJ1-2	TGTGCCATCAGTGGGGACAGGGGTGACTATGGCTACACCTTC	CAISGDRGDYGYTF
-	once	TRBV7-2	TRBJ2-7	TGTGCCAGCAGCTCACACCCAGGCTACGAGCAGTACTTC	CASSSHPGYEQYF
TRBD1	-	TRBV5-1	TRBJ2-3	TGCGCCAGCGGTCGTCCCGGGACAGGAGATACGCAGTATTTT	CASGRPGTGDTQYF
TRBD1	-	TRBV15	TRBJ1-6	TGTGCCACCAGCTCGCTAAAACGGGGACAGCCTAATTCACCCCTCCACTTT	CATSSLKRGQPNSPLHF
TRBD1	few	TRBV10-3	TRBJ2-7	TGTGCCATCAGCACCTCCGGGACAGATTACGAGCAGTACTTC	CAISTSGTDYEQYF
TRBD2	-	TRBV5-1	TRBJ2-1	TGCGCCAGCAGCTTGGCGACTAGCGGGGCCTACAATGAGCAGTTCTTC	CASSLATSGAYNEQFF
-	once	TRBV12-3/TRBV12-4	TRBJ2-2	TGTGCCAGCACCCCAGCGAACACCGGGGAGCTGTTTTTT	CASTPANTGELFF
TRBD2	once	TRBV10-3	TRBJ2-5	TGTGCCATCAGTGGTCCGGGACTAGCGGGGGGCGAGGTTAAGACCCAGTACTTC	CAISGPGLAGGEVKTQYF